Described below is a single T cell receptor beta chain sequence and its context. These data come from a study of blood T cell repertoires in COVID-19. Germline V lookup: CDR1 LGHDT, CDR2 YNNKEL (reference sequence). Losses at the gene ends were 1 base for V and 8 bases for J; bases not matched to a gene: 7. The CDR3 totals 15 residues. Sequenced by immunoSEQ multiplex PCR; TCRdb stores in-frame clones only, minus some. The sample holds 150,000 or so clones, less than 95% seen once. The rearrangement uses TRBV3-1 (or the pseudogene TRBV3-2) and TRBJ1-4; TRBD1 agrees at 7 bases. This sequence originates from a man in his fifties with acute or convalescent COVID-19. The sequencing sample was made of peripheral blood. CDR3 protein: CASSQGGGSREKLFF. For the CDR3, the DNA is TGTGCCAGCAGCCAAGGAGGGGGCTCTCGGGAAAAACTGTTTTTT.